The sequence of this T cell receptor (beta chain) was determined in a study of T cell responses to AZD1222 COVID-19 vaccine. The CDR3 covers 15 residues. The germline V gene encodes CDR1 LNHDA and CDR2 SQIVND (reference sequence). V lost 3 bases and J 7 bases, leaving 18 bases between the germline ends. Measured with immunoSEQ multiplex PCR; TCRdb has only the in-frame clones, and not every one. The sample has about 110,000 clones, about 87% seen once. Study results and limitations: Seropositivity was recorded at baseline in only a handful of AZD1222 recipients. Clonal diversity may have been underestimated, and the donors were mostly white British, with more females than males. Two AZD1222 administrations were followed by greater Spike-specific TCR breadth and depth.

A note on this clone: Antigen unknown.

This sequence originates from an adult who received the AZD1222 COVID-19 vaccine. The chain has TRBV19 and TRBJ1-1; possible D gene TRBD1, 5 bases. The sequences come from peripheral blood, collected 28 days after the second AZD1222 dose. The CDR3 nucleotides read TGTGCCAGTAGTATGTCCCTCTTAGGGGTTGGTGAAGCTTTCTTT. This gives the protein CASSMSLLGVGEAFF.